One sample yielded the 2 T cell receptor beta chains listed below, sequenced in a study of cytomegalovirus exposure and HLA in healthy donors. 13 Jbeta primers and 60 Vbeta primers were used for the PCR. TCRdb's copy holds only in-frame clones and misses some; the assay was immunoSEQ multiplex PCR. The sample records more than 85,000 clones, just over 75% being singletons. Sequencing used PBMCs. The source of these receptors is a man aged 25-40 years in good health and CMV-seropositive.

This clone has just a few counts. The chain couples TRBV11-2 to TRBJ2-5, with D possibly TRBD1 on 6 matching bases. V was pared by 0 bases and J by 2 bases, with 19 bases between. This CDR3 is built from 18 residues. Germline V gene data show CDR1 as SGHAT and CDR2 as FQNNGV. The CDR3 spells CASSLETGRKVLQETQYF. The CDR3 nucleotides read TGTGCCAGCAGCTTAGAAACAGGGAGAAAAGTATTACAAGAGACCCAGTACTTC.

This clone was detected a few times. This chain joins TRBV7-9 and TRBJ2-3, with a tentative D call TRBD1 (6 bases). V was trimmed by 7 bases and J by 3 bases, leaving 14 bases between them. Germline V CDR1 and CDR2: SEHNR, FQNEAQ (reference sequence). The CDR3 contains 14 residues. For the CDR3, the DNA is TGTGCCAGCACCAAACCGGGGACAACAGATACGCAGTATTTT. Translation gives CASTKPGTTDTQYF.